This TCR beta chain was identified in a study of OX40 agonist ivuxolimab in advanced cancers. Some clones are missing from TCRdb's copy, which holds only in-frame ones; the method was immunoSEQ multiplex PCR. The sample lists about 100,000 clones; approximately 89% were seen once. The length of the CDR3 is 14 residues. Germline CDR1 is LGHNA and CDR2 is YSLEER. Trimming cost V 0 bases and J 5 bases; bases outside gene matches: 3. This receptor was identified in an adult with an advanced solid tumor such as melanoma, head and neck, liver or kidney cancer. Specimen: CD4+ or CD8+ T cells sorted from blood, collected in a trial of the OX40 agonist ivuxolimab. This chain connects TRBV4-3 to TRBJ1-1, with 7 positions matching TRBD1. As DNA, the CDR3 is TGCGCCAGCAGCCAAGAGACAGGGTATACTGAAGCTTTCTTT. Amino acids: CASSQETGYTEAFF.